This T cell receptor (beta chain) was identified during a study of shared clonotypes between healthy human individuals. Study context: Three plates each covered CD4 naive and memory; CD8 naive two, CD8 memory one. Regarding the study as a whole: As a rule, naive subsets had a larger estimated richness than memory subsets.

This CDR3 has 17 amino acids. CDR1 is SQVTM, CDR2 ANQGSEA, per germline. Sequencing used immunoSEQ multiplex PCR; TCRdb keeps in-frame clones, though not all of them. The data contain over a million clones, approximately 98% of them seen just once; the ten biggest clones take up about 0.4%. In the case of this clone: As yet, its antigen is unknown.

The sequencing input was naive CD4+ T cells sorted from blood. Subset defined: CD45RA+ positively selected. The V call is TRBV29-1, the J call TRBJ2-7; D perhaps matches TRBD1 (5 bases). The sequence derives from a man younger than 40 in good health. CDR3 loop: CTLVPSWTRNRSYEQYF. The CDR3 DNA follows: TGCACCCTCGTCCCCTCCTGGACACGTAATAGGTCATACGAGCAGTACTTC.